This T cell receptor (beta chain) was recovered during a study of blood T cell repertoires in COVID-19. Study in general: In each case, the material was cDNA or gDNA derived from T cells, B-cell-depleted T cells, or PBMCs.

Generated by immunoSEQ multiplex PCR, the TCRdb table keeps only in-frame clones and is missing some. The sample includes approximately 170,000 clones, roughly nine tenths of them seen just once. Sequenced input: peripheral blood. The sequence was obtained from a woman between 65 and 79 years old with acute or convalescent COVID-19.

In DNA form, the CDR3 reads TGTGCTAGTGGTTTGCCCCCGTGGGACAAACAATGGACCCCTACGAGGGAGCAGTACTTC. Its translation: CASGLPPWDKQWTPTREQYF. The J gene is TRBJ2-7, the V gene TRBV12-5, with D perhaps TRBD1 (6 bases). Germline assignment: CDR1 LGHNT and CDR2 FRNRAP. This CDR3 contains 20 residues. Trimming cost V 2 bases and J 7 bases, with 33 bases left between them.